The rows below give T cell receptor beta chains drawn from one sample of a study of blood T cell repertoires in COVID-19. Method: immunoSEQ multiplex PCR; TCRdb's copy keeps in-frame clones and lacks some. The sample contains under 250,000 clones, roughly 77% of which appear only once. Specimen: peripheral blood. Receptors were obtained from a woman in her thirties or forties with COVID-19, enrolled during active disease. Each CDR3 is given with its conserved first and last residue. Each record gives: V gene, clone size, J gene, D gene, CDR3 DNA, CDR3 protein. D genes are given only for firm matches. Clone size is given for some rows only: seen once, a few or many times, or a class if the clone is expanded.

>TRBV6-2/TRBV6-3|NA|TRBJ1-2|NA
TGTGCCAGCAGCCCCAACCCAGGTGGCTATGGCTACACCTTC
CASSPNPGGYGYTF
>TRBV7-6|NA|TRBJ2-3|TRBD2
TGTGCCAGCAGCTTACGGGCGGGGGGCCCAGATACGCAGTATTTT
CASSLRAGGPDTQYF
>TRBV4-1|NA|TRBJ2-4|NA
TGCGCCAGCAGCCAGAACGGGATTCAGTACTTC
CASSQNGIQYF
>TRBV19|NA|TRBJ2-5|NA
TGTGCCAGTAGCCGGGAGCAAGAGACCCAGTACTTC
CASSREQETQYF
>TRBV2|NA|TRBJ1-5|NA
TGTGCCAGCAGTGAATACAGTCCCCAGCCCCAGCATTTT
CASSEYSPQPQHF
>TRBV6-1|many|TRBJ1-3|NA
TGTGCCAGCAGTGAACAGGTCGACTCTGGAAACACCATATATTTT
CASSEQVDSGNTIYF
>TRBV25-1|NA|TRBJ1-2|NA
TGTGCCAGCAGTGAACATTCCGTGAGGGGCTACACCTTC
CASSEHSVRGYTF
>TRBV5-1|NA|TRBJ1-1|TRBD1
TGCGCCAGCAGACGGGACAGGGACACTGAAGCTTTCTTT
CASRRDRDTEAFF
>TRBV6-6|NA|TRBJ2-7|NA
TGTGCCAGCAGTTACACCCGCCAGGGACTGTACTTC
CASSYTRQGLYF
>TRBV27|NA|TRBJ1-3|NA
TGTGCCAGCAGCTCGAAAGGGAGGGCCTCTGGAAACACCATATATTTT
CASSSKGRASGNTIYF
>TRBV7-6|once|TRBJ2-5|NA
TGTGCCAGTTTAGCTACTAAGAGAGAGGAAGAGACCCAGTACTTC
CASLATKREEETQYF
>TRBV5-5|NA|TRBJ1-1|NA
TGTGCCAGCAGCGCCCTGGGGGGGACTTTCAAGGAAGCTTTCTTT
CASSALGGTFKEAFF
>TRBV29-1|NA|TRBJ2-2|TRBD2
TGCAGCGTTGGGGAGGGGACCAACACCGGGGAGCTGTTTTTT
CSVGEGTNTGELFF
>TRBV6-5|few|TRBJ2-7|NA
TGTGCCAGCAGTTACCGGGGGTCCGTTTACGAGCAGTACTTC
CASSYRGSVYEQYF
>TRBV25-1|once|TRBJ2-1|TRBD2
TGTGCCAGCAGTGAACTTCAGGGGCTAGCGGGCTACAATGAGCAGTTCTTC
CASSELQGLAGYNEQFF
>TRBV3-1/TRBV3-2|NA|TRBJ2-5|NA
TGTGCCAGCAGCCTTAGAGGTCAAGAGACCCAGTACTTC
CASSLRGQETQYF
>TRBV3-1/TRBV3-2|NA|TRBJ1-2|NA
TGTGCCAGCAGCCGAGTAACCGACTACACCTTC
CASSRVTDYTF